The 10 T cell receptor beta chains given below trace back to one sample, sequenced in a study of blood T cell repertoires in COVID-19. Profiling relied on immunoSEQ multiplex PCR, and the TCRdb table lists in-frame clones only, not all of them. The sample carries over 300,000 clones, 70% to 90% recorded once. The sequenced material came from peripheral blood. These TCRs come from a human donor in a cohort sampled during active COVID-19.

This sequence joins TRBV24-1 and TRBJ2-1, with TRBD1 identical over 7 bases. Germline CDR1 and CDR2: KGHDR and SFDVKD. The CDR3 runs to 16 residues. Losses at the gene ends were 4 bases for V and 6 bases for J; bases not matched to a gene: 11. This CDR3 reads CATSDTTGARVNEQFF. As DNA, the CDR3 is TGTGCCACCAGTGACACTACAGGGGCCAGAGTCAATGAGCAGTTCTTC.

The chain recombines TRBV29-1 with TRBJ1-1; TRBD1 matches 9 bases. Losses at the gene ends were 6 bases for V and 3 bases for J; bases not matched to a gene: 5. This CDR3 contains 13 residues. Germline V lookup: CDR1 SQVTM, CDR2 ANQGSEA. CDR3 DNA sequence: TGCAGCGTCCGGGACAGGGAGGACACTGAAGCTTTCTTT. Protein: CSVRDREDTEAFF.

The chain employs TRBV4-2 and TRBJ2-3; 10 positions match TRBD1. The CDR3 runs to 16 residues. Unmatched junction bases numbered 8, after V lost 2 bases and J lost 6 bases. Germline loops: CDR1 LGHNA, CDR2 YNFKEQ. The CDR3: CASSQPGQGKQDTQYF. CDR3 coding DNA: TGTGCCAGCAGCCAACCGGGACAGGGGAAGCAGGATACGCAGTATTTT.

The CDR3, as DNA: TGCAGTGCTAGTAGTAGAACGGATACGCAGTATTTT. It specifies CSASSRTDTQYF. The gene calls are TRBV20-1 and TRBJ2-3, with D hard to call. V lost 3 bases, J lost 6 bases, and 10 bases lay in between. The CDR3 is made up of 12 amino acids. Germline CDR1 reads DFQATT; CDR2 reads SNEGSKA (reference sequence).

The V call is TRBV20-1, the J call TRBJ1-1; unclear D gene. This CDR3 region has 11 residues. Trimming took 5 bases from V and 11 from J, leaving 15 bases between them. Germline V lookup: CDR1 DFQATT, CDR2 SNEGSKA (reference sequence). The CDR3: CSAPSGGNAFF. The CDR3, as DNA: TGCAGTGCTCCCTCGGGAGGGAACGCTTTCTTT.

The rearrangement joins TRBV5-1 to TRBJ2-1; maybe TRBD1 (5 bases). The CDR3 length is 14 residues. V lost 0 bases, J lost 8 bases, and 12 bases lay in between. The V gene's germline CDR1 is SGHRS and CDR2 YFSETQ. The CDR3 loop reads CASSLEGRVDEQFF. The CDR3 nucleotides read TGCGCCAGCAGCTTGGAGGGCAGGGTAGATGAGCAGTTCTTC.

The chain has TRBV6-1 and TRBJ1-1; TRBD1 matches 7 bases. J gave up 1 base and V 2 bases, and 7 bases lay outside the gene matches. This CDR3 has 16 amino acids. Germline CDR1 MNHNS, CDR2 SASEGT. The CDR3: CASSERGLPENTEAFF. The DNA of the CDR3 is TGTGCCAGCAGTGAAAGGGGGCTCCCGGAGAACACTGAAGCTTTCTTT.

The table lists this clone with a few counts. The V gene is TRBV5-1, the J gene TRBJ1-1; TRBD1 aligns across 7 bases. Germline values: CDR1 SGHRS, CDR2 YFSETQ. The CDR3 contains 12 residues. After removal of 4 bases from V and 6 bases from J, the junction contained 3 bases not matched to a gene. CDR3 bases: TGCGCCAGCAGCGACAGGGTTTCTGAAGCTTTCTTT. It codes for CASSDRVSEAFF.

The chain uses TRBV2 and TRBJ1-5; 11 positions agree with TRBD1. Germline V gives CDR1 SNHLY, CDR2 FYNNEI. Trimming at V came to 6 bases and at J to 6 bases, leaving 1 base not matched to a gene. This CDR3 contains 13 residues. CDR3 sequence reads: CASRGTGGQPQHF. CDR3 nucleotides: TGTGCCAGCAGAGGGACAGGGGGTCAGCCCCAGCATTTT.

This clone showed up just a few times. The V and J genes are TRBV24-1 and TRBJ1-1; 12 bases fit TRBD1. Germline V gives CDR1 KGHDR, CDR2 SFDVKD. CDR3 length: 14 amino acids. After removal of 9 bases from V and 4 bases from J, the junction contained 5 bases not matched to a gene. For the CDR3, the DNA is TGTGCCACCGCGGGACAGGGGGCAGGCACTGAAGCTTTCTTT. Translated: CATAGQGAGTEAFF.